This TCR beta chain was recorded in a study of blood T cell repertoires in COVID-19. In the study overall: Sample material is recorded as cDNA or gDNA derived from T cells, B-cell-depleted T cells, or PBMCs.

Patients at the Seattle site were enrolled during active infection and followed longitudinally. Germline values: CDR1 SGHTA, CDR2 FQGNSA. Trimming took off 5 bases at V and 5 bases at J, with 10 bases between the two ends. This CDR3 has 13 residues. Clones were read by immunoSEQ multiplex PCR, and TCRdb kept only the in-frame ones, dropping some. The repertoire holds fewer than 30,000 clones, with 70% to 90% as singletons. Sequencing was performed on peripheral blood. This TCR was sampled from a woman at least 80 years old with COVID-19, enrolled during active disease. V gene TRBV7-2 combines with J gene TRBJ2-1; the D gene is possibly TRBD1 (7 bases). CDR3 nucleotides: TGTGCCAGCAGCGGAGGGGGCAACAATGAGCAGTTCTTC. Amino acids: CASSGGGNNEQFF.